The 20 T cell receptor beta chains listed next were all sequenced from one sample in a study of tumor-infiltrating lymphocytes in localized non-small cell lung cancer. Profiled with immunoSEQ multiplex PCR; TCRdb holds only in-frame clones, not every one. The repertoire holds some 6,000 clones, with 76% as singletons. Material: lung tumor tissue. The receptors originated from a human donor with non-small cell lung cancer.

The CDR3 sequence is CASSHMVYF. CDR3 in DNA: TGCGCCAGCAGTCATATGGTCTACTTC. The chain couples TRBV23-1 to TRBJ2-7; no definite D call. TRBV23-1 has ORF status, its function being uncertain. Trimming took off 3 bases at V and 13 bases at J, with 7 bases between the two ends. This CDR3 is built from 9 residues.

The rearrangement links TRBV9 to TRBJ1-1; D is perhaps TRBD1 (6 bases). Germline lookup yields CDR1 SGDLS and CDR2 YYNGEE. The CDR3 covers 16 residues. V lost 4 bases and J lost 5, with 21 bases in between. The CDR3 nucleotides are TGTGCCAGCAGCAAAGGGCGGGGGGCTGGTGTGACTGAAGCTTTCTTT. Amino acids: CASSKGRGAGVTEAFF.

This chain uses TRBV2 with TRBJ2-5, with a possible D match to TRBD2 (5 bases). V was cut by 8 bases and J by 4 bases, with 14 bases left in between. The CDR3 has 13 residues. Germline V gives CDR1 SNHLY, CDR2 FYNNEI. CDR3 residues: CASRTSPGETQYF. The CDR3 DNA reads TGTGCCAGCCGTACTAGTCCCGGAGAGACCCAGTACTTC.

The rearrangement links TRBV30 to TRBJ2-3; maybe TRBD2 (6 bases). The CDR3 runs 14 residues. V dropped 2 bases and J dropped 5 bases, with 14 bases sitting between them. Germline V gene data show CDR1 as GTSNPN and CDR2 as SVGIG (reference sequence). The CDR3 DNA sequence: TGTGCCTGGAGTCGGGGCGGGGAAGGAGATACGCAGTATTTT. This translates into CAWSRGGEGDTQYF.

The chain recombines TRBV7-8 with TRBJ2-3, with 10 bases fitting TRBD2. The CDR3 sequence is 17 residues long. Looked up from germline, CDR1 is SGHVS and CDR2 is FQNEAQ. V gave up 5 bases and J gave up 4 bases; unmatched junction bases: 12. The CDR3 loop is CASSPRASGGVADTQYF. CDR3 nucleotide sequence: TGTGCCAGCAGCCCGAGGGCCAGCGGGGGGGTAGCAGATACGCAGTATTTT.

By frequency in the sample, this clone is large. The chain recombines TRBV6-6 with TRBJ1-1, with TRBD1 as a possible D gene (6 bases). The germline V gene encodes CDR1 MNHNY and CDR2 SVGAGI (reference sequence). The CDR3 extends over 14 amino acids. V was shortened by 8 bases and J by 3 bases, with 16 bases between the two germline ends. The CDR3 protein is CASGYQGLYTEAFF. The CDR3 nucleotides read TGTGCCAGCGGGTATCAGGGGTTATACACTGAAGCTTTCTTT.

CDR3 sequence reads: CASSLVQGNTGELFF. CDR3 DNA sequence: TGTGCCAGCAGCTTGGTTCAGGGGAACACCGGGGAGCTGTTTTTT. The V and J genes are TRBV5-4 and TRBJ2-2, with D tentatively TRBD1 (5 bases). V lost 0 bases to trimming and J lost 1 base, with 7 bases between them. The CDR3 loop spans 15 amino acids. Germline CDR1 and CDR2: SGHNT and YYREEE (reference sequence). Together with reference TRBV5-4 and TRBJ2-2, the CDR3 gives the full variable domain: ETGVTQSPTHLIKTRGQQVTLRCSSQSGHNTVSWYQQALGQGPQFIFQYYREEENGRGNFPPRFSGLQFPNYSSELNVNALELDDSALYLCASSLVQGNTGELFFGEGSRLTVL.

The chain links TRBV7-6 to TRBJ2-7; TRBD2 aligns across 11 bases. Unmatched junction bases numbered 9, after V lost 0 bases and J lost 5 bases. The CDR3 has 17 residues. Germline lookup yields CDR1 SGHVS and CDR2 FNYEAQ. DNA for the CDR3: TGTGCCAGCAGCTTAGCGCCTTATAGCGGGGGGGCTAACGAGCAGTACTTC. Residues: CASSLAPYSGGANEQYF.

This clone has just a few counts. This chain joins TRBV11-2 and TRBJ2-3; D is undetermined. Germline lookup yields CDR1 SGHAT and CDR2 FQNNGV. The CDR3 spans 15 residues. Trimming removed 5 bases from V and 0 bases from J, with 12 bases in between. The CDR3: CASSPLGPSTDTQYF. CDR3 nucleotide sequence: TGTGCCAGCAGCCCCCTAGGGCCTAGCACAGATACGCAGTATTTT.

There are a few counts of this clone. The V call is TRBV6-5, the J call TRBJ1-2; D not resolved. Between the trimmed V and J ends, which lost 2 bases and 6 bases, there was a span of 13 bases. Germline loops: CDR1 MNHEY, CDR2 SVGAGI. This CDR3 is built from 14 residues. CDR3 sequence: CASSYRGELNGYTF. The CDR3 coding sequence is TGTGCCAGCAGTTACCGTGGGGAGCTCAATGGCTACACCTTC.

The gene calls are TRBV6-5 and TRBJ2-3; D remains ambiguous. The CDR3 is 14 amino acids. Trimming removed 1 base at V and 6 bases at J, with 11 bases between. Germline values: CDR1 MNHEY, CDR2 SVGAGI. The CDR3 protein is CASSYFQVTDTQYF. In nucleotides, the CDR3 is TGTGCCAGCAGTTACTTTCAGGTGACCGATACGCAGTATTTT.

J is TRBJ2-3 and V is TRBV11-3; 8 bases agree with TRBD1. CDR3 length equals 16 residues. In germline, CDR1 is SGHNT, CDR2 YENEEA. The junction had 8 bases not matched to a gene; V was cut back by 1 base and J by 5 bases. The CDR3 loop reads CASSLGGSGGRDTQYF. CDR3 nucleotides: TGTGCCAGCAGCTTAGGCGGCTCAGGGGGCAGAGATACGCAGTATTTT.

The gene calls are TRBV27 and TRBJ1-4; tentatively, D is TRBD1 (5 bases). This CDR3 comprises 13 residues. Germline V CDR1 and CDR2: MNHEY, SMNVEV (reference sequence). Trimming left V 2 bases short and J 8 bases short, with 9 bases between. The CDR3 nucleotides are TGTGCCAGCAGTTTAAAGAGGGACGAAAAACTGTTTTTT. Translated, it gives CASSLKRDEKLFF.

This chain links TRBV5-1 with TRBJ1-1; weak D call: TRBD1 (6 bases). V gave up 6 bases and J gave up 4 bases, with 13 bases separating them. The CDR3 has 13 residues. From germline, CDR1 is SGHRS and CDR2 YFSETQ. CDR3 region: CASTRGIGTEAFF. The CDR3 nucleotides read TGCGCCAGCACCAGGGGAATTGGCACTGAAGCTTTCTTT.

The DNA of the CDR3 is TGTGCCATCAGTGAGGAGTACCAAGAGACCCAGTACTTC. This encodes CAISEEYQETQYF. This sequence joins TRBV10-3 and TRBJ2-5; no clear D. CDR3 length equals 13 residues. With 2 bases removed from V and 0 bases from J, the gap between germline ends came to 4 bases. In germline, CDR1 is ENHRY, CDR2 SYGVKD.

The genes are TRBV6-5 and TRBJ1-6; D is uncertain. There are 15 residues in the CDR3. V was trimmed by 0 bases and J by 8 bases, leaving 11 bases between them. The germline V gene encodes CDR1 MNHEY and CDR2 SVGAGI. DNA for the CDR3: TGTGCCAGCAGTTACTCCGGCAGGTCGGATTCACCCCTCCACTTT. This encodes CASSYSGRSDSPLHF.

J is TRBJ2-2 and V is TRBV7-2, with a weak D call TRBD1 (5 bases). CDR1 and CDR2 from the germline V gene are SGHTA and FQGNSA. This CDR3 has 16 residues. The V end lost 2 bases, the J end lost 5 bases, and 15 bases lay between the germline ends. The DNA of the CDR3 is TGTGCCAGCAGCTTATCCGGTGCAGGGCTGACCGGGGAGCTGTTTTTT. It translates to CASSLSGAGLTGELFF.

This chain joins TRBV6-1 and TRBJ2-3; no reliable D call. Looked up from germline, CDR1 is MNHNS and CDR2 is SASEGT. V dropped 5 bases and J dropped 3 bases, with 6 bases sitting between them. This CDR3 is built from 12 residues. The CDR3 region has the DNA TGTGCCAGCAGTCCCGTTACAGATACGCAGTATTTT. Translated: CASSPVTDTQYF.

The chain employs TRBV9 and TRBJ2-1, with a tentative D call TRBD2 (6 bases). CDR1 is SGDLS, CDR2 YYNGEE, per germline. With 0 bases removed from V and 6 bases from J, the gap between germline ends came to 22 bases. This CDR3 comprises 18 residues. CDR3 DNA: TGTGCCAGCAGCGTAGGGTTAGGTGGTACTAGCATCAGCAATGAGCAGTTCTTC. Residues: CASSVGLGGTSISNEQFF.

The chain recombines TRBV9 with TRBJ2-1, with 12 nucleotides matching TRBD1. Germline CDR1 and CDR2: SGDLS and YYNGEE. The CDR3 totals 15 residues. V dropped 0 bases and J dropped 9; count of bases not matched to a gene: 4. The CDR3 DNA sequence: TGTGCCAGCAGCGTAGCGGGACAGGGGGCAGGTGAGCAGTTCTTC. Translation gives CASSVAGQGAGEQFF.